This TCR beta chain was sequenced for a study of neurological immune-mediated disorders (dated by TCRdb to 2018 to 2020). General notes on the study: Peripheral blood TCR-beta repertoires from patients with HTLV-I-associated myelopathy (HAM/TSP), patients with multiple sclerosis, and healthy controls were compared in the study using UMI-based sequencing. The approximately 110 TCR-beta libraries included longitudinal samples, technical triplicates and paired sorted CD4+ and CD8+ T-cell subsets alongside PBMC samples. The cohort comprised about 70 subjects: roughly 15 HAM/TSP patients, approximately 34 multiple sclerosis patients and around 20 healthy controls.

cDNA was synthesized by template-switch 5'RACE using a primer carrying a 10-nucleotide random unique molecular identifier by which each TCR transcript was tagged. Every sequencing run yielded over 160 million TCR-beta sequences covering 15-18 subjects. The RNeasy kit was used to extract total RNA. The KAPA Real-time Library Amplification kit was used to amplify TCR-beta VDJ regions with primers targeting the TCR constant region and the 5'RACE anchor. Sample indexes and Illumina adaptors were added in a first PCR, and a second PCR then increased library yield. After purification with Ampure beads, the TCR product of roughly 650 bp was size-selected on a 2% E-gel SizeSelection system. Before pooling, library quality was checked on a Bioanalyzer, concentration was measured with Qubit, and libraries were quantified with the Kapa Library Quantification kit. An Illumina HiSeq 2500 sequenced the libraries paired-end 2 x 150 bp. To increase sequence diversity, about 24-32% phiX was spiked into each library pool. The study's processing was this. The UMI-based MiGEC pipeline processed quality-filtered reads and removed over 80% of raw TCR sequences during error correction. VDJ genes were aligned to IMGT germline references, and clonotypes were defined by unique CDR3 amino acid sequence plus V-J genes. Clonal expansion, Shannon diversity, and CDR3 relatedness (CalcPairwiseDistances, ClusterSamples) were evaluated with VDJtools, and phylogenetic trees were built with CLCbio workbench. Clones with at least 8 unique UMIs were defined as expanded, with this threshold being based on coefficient-of-variation modelling across technical triplicates. TCRdb trimmed the raw reads at Q25, called clones with MiXCR and kept productive beta chains. All rows with the same CDR3 protein become a single entry with the most common DNA and genes. None of the V and J calls come from the authors' own analysis; TCRdb made them. This sample is represented by roughly 10,000 distinct CDR3 sequences; roughly 21% of them were singletons. Clones ranked in the top ten supply around 46% of the sample.

Broad study findings and their caveats: Expanded clones from different subjects shared no identical CDR3 amino acid sequences, which suggests that TCR-beta repertoires were private in all groups. TCR clonal expansion was greatest in HAM/TSP patients and smallest in MS patients, who ranked below even healthy controls.

This clonotype was found many times. Its specific antigen is unknown. Base qualities were left out, and no much larger clone turns up one base away. TCR libraries for sorted subsets were made from 750,000 to 1,000,000 sorted CD4+ or CD8+ T cells. Peripheral blood was subjected to Ficoll-Hypaque density gradient centrifugation to isolate PBMCs, which were then cryopreserved in liquid nitrogen. Paired sorted CD4+ and CD8+ subsets came from healthy controls, HAM/TSP patients and MS patients. Sequencing input: CD8+ T cells from blood. This TCR derives from a woman between 55 and 75 years old with HTLV-1-associated myelopathy (HAM/TSP).

The CDR3 here reads CASSLWTSGGARAYNEQFF. The nucleotide sequence reads TGCGCCAGCAGCCTTTGGACTAGCGGGGGGGCCAGGGCCTACAATGAGCAGTTCTTC. The V and J genes are TRBV5-1 and TRBJ2-1; TRBD2 agrees with 15 junctional bases. Sequences SGHRS (CDR1) and YFSETQ (CDR2) are obtained from the germline V gene. Ends trimmed: V by 4 bases, J by 2 bases; bases unmatched to a gene: 10. CDR3 length: 19 amino acids, cysteine to phenylalanine. The kept DNA is CDR3 alone, 57 bases in frame from the first base.